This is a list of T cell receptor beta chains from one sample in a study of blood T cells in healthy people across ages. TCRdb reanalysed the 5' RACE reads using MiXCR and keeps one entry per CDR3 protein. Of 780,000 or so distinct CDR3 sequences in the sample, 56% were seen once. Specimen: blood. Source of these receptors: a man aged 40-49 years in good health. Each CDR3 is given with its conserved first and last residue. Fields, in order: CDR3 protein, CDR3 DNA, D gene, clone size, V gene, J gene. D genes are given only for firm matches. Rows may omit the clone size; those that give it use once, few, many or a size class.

CASSRESNTGELFF	TGTGCCAGCAGTCGGGAGTCGAACACCGGGGAGCTGTTTTTT	-	-	TRBV6-4	TRBJ2-2
CASSHPGQGDNEQFF	TGTGCCAGCAGTCACCCGGGACAGGGTGACAATGAGCAGTTCTTC	TRBD1	-	TRBV3-1	TRBJ2-1
CASGLVVYLTEQETQYF	TGTGCTAGTGGTTTGGTAGTTTATTTGACAGAACAAGAGACCCAGTACTTC	-	few	TRBV12-5	TRBJ2-5
CASSRAGSADMQYF	TGTGCCAGCAGCCGTGCAGGGTCAGCAGATATGCAGTATTTT	-	-	TRBV3-1	TRBJ2-3
CASSLDEGAQYF	TGTGCTAGCAGCTTAGACGAGGGGGCCCAGTACTTC	-	few	TRBV7-7	TRBJ2-5
CSAREGLAEQFF	TGCAGTGCTAGAGAGGGCCTAGCGGAGCAGTTCTTC	-	-	TRBV20-1	TRBJ2-1
CASSLGSVGEKLFF	TGTGCCAGCAGCTTAGGTAGTGTGGGCGAAAAACTGTTTTTT	-	-	TRBV7-9	TRBJ1-4
CASSRTVVETQYF	TGTGCCAGCAGCCGTACAGTGGTGGAGACCCAGTACTTC	-	-	TRBV6-5	TRBJ2-5
CASSLMAIGHPYEQYF	TGTGCCAGCAGCTTAATGGCGATTGGGCACCCCTACGAGCAGTACTTC	-	few	TRBV7-3	TRBJ2-7
CAWSPTGTGYTF	TGTGCCTGGAGTCCAACAGGGACTGGCTACACCTTC	-	-	TRBV30	TRBJ1-2
CASSYSAGRYGYTF	TGTGCCAGCAGTTACTCAGCAGGACGTTATGGCTACACCTTC	-	-	TRBV6-5	TRBJ1-2
CASSLDEGGYTDTQYF	TGTGCCAGCAGCTTAGACGAAGGCGGGTACACAGATACGCAGTATTTT	-	-	TRBV11-2	TRBJ2-3
CSAQTSGSSYEQYF	TGCAGTGCTCAGACTAGCGGGAGCTCCTACGAGCAGTACTTC	TRBD2	-	TRBV20-1	TRBJ2-7
CASSEQVTSTDTQYF	TGTGCCAGCAGTGAACAGGTTACTAGCACAGATACGCAGTATTTT	-	-	TRBV25-1	TRBJ2-3
CSAGDRSSGNTIYF	TGCAGTGCTGGAGACAGGAGCTCTGGAAACACCATATATTTT	-	-	TRBV20-1	TRBJ1-3
CASSDPGTGYEQYF	TGTGCCAGCAGTGACCCCGGGACAGGCTACGAGCAGTACTTC	TRBD1	once	TRBV2	TRBJ2-7